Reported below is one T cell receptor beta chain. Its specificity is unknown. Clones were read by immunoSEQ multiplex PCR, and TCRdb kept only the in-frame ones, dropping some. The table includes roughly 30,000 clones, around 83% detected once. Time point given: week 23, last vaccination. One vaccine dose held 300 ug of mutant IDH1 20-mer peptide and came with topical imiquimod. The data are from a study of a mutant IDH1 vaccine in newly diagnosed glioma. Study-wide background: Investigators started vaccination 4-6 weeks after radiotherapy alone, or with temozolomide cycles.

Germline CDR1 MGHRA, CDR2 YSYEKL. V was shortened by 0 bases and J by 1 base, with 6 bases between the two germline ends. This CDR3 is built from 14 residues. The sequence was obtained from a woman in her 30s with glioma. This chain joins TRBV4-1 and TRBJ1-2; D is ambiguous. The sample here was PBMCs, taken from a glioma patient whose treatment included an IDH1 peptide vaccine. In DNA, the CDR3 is TGCGCCAGCAGCCAAGATAGGGTTAACTATGGCTACACCTTC. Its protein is CASSQDRVNYGYTF.